This T cell receptor beta chain was documented in a study of blood T cell repertoires in COVID-19. Study-level information: Researchers got acute and convalescent COVID-19 samples from the United States, Italy and Spain. Sources were T cells, B-cell-depleted T cells, or PBMCs; the material itself was cDNA or gDNA.

Libraries were prepared by immunoSEQ multiplex PCR; TCRdb keeps only in-frame clonotypes and omits some of them. The table has 150,000 to 170,000 clones, over 60% seen once; the top ten hold more than 3%. J gave up 1 base and V 1 base, and 7 bases lay outside the gene matches. The CDR3 is 16 amino acids. In germline, CDR1 is SGHRS, CDR2 YFSETQ. Sample: peripheral blood. The TCR originated in a woman of 80 years or more with acute or convalescent COVID-19. The chain carries TRBV5-1 and TRBJ1-2; 7 positions agree with TRBD1. In DNA, the CDR3 is TGCGCCAGCAGCTTGAACAGGGGAGCCCTTAACTATGGCTACACCTTC. It translates to CASSLNRGALNYGYTF.